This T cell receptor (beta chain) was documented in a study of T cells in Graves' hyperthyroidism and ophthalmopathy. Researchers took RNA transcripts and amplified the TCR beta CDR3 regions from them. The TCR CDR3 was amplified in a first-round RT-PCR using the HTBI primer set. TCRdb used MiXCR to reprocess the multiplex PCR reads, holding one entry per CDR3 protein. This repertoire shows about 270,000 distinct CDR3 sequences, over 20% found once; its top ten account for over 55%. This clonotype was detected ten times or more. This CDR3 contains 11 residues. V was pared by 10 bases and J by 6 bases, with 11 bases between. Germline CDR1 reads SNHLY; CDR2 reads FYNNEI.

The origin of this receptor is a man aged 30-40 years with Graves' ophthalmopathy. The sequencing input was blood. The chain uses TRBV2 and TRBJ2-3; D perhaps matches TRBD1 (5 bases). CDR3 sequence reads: CATRVPDTQYF. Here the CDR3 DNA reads TGTGCCACCAGGGTCCCTGATACGCAGTATTTT.